These 29 T cell receptor beta chains came from one sample sequenced in a study of blood T cell repertoires in COVID-19 (dated by TCRdb to between 2020 and 2021). Receptors were amplified or captured by the immunoSEQ multiplex PCR assay. As stored in TCRdb, this immuneACCESS dataset retains in-frame rearrangements with V and J assigned. A fraction of the clones does not appear; measured against another copy, unresolved V genes explain less than half of the discrepancy, and the remainder lacks a known reason. The sample table lists 74,000 or so clones, roughly 89% of them with a count of one. Around 8.7% of the sample goes to the ten largest clones. The sequencing sample was made of peripheral blood. These receptors came from a man between 50 and 59 years old with active COVID-19.

This chain links TRBV9 with TRBJ1-1, with TRBD1 matching over 10 bases. The junction had 6 bases not matched to a gene; V was cut back by 0 bases and J by 7 bases. Germline assignment: CDR1 SGDLS and CDR2 YYNGEE. CDR3 length equals 15 residues. CDR3 nucleotide sequence: TGTGCCAGCAGCGTAGGACAGGGGGCTTGGGTTGAAGCTTTCTTT. Its translation: CASSVGQGAWVEAFF.

The chain employs TRBV5-4 and TRBJ2-2, with TRBD1 matching 10 bases. From germline, CDR1 is SGHNT and CDR2 YYREEE (reference sequence). With V trimmed by 0 bases and J by 7 bases, 9 bases remained unmatched. This CDR3 has 17 residues. Here the CDR3 reads CASSLGAGTGAVGELFF. As DNA, the CDR3 is TGTGCCAGCAGCTTGGGGGCCGGGACAGGGGCTGTCGGGGAGCTGTTTTTT.

The rearrangement uses TRBV3-1 (or the pseudogene TRBV3-2) and TRBJ2-1; D is possibly TRBD1 (6 bases). Germline lookup yields CDR1 LGHDT and CDR2 YNNKEL (reference sequence). This CDR3 comprises 16 residues. V shed 1 base and J shed 3 bases, with 13 bases lying between them. CDR3 loop: CASSQGRQGRYNEQFF. In DNA, the CDR3 is TGTGCCAGCAGCCAAGGTAGGCAGGGGCGCTACAATGAGCAGTTCTTC.

The gene calls are TRBV7-2 and TRBJ2-1, with TRBD2 matching over 7 bases. The CDR3 length is 18 residues. From germline, CDR1 is SGHTA and CDR2 FQGNSA. V gave up 5 bases and J gave up 1 base; unmatched junction bases: 14. The CDR3 DNA reads TGTGCCAGCAGCCCCTCTGAGGTGTGGGGGGGATCCTACAATGAGCAGTTCTTC. Residues: CASSPSEVWGGSYNEQFF.

V and J are TRBV4-1 and TRBJ2-1; D not resolved. The ends were cut back, 0 bases at V and 7 bases at J, with 4 bases in the middle. The CDR3 spans 12 residues. Looked up from germline, CDR1 is MGHRA and CDR2 is YSYEKL. The CDR3 spells CASSQDTNEQFF. The CDR3 DNA reads TGCGCCAGCAGCCAAGATACAAATGAGCAGTTCTTC.

The chain has TRBV4-3 and TRBJ2-7, with TRBD1 as a possible D gene (5 bases). Germline loops: CDR1 LGHNA, CDR2 YSLEER. The CDR3 totals 14 residues. The V end lost 5 bases, the J end lost 0 bases, and 11 bases lay between the germline ends. The CDR3 DNA sequence: TGCGCCAGCAGCGTAGACAGAAGCTCCTACGAGCAGTACTTC. This translates into CASSVDRSSYEQYF.

The chain carries TRBV7-9 and TRBJ2-1; D unclear. The ends were cut back, 4 bases at V and 0 bases at J, with 10 bases in the middle. The CDR3 consists of 15 residues. CDR1 is SEHNR, CDR2 FQNEAQ, per germline (reference sequence). DNA for the CDR3: TGTGCCAGCAGCTCTAGAAGATTCTCCTACAATGAGCAGTTCTTC. Its protein product is CASSSRRFSYNEQFF.

This clone has a handful of counts. The chain carries TRBV29-1 and TRBJ2-1, with TRBD2 identical over 13 bases. CDR1 SQVTM and CDR2 ANQGSEA come from the germline V gene. The V gene end was trimmed by 7 bases and the J gene end by 8 bases; junction bases not matched to a gene: 8. CDR3 length: 14 amino acids. This CDR3 reads CSATTSGGADEQFF. The CDR3 nucleotides read TGCAGCGCCACTACTAGCGGGGGGGCGGATGAGCAGTTCTTC.

This sequence joins TRBV6-1 and TRBJ2-1; no firm D call. Germline loops: CDR1 MNHNS, CDR2 SASEGT. The ends were cut back, 2 bases at V and 7 bases at J, with 9 bases in the middle. CDR3 size: 13 residues. The CDR3 region has the DNA TGTGCCAGCAGTGAATCGCGGCGAAATGAGCAGTTCTTC. Translated, it gives CASSESRRNEQFF.

This clone has just a few counts. This chain uses TRBV11-2 with TRBJ2-2; D not resolved. The CDR3 totals 11 residues. CDR1 is SGHAT, CDR2 FQNNGV, per germline. Trimming shortened V by 5 bases and J by 8 bases, and 6 bases separated the two germline ends. The CDR3 sequence: CASSPTGELFF. The CDR3 coding sequence is TGTGCCAGCAGCCCGACAGGGGAGCTGTTTTTT. Full variable domain (remainder filled in from reference TRBV11-2 and TRBJ2-2): EAGVAQSPRYKIIEKRQSVAFWCNPISGHATLYWYQQILGQGPKLLIQFQNNGVVDDSQLPKDRFSAERLKGVDSTLKIQPAKLEDSAVYLCASSPTGELFFGEGSRLTVL.

The V gene is TRBV6-5, the J gene TRBJ2-3; 8 bases agree with TRBD1. The CDR3 extends over 15 amino acids. J lost 3 bases, V lost 0 bases, and 2 bases had no gene match. The germline V gene encodes CDR1 MNHEY and CDR2 SVGAGI. Written as DNA, the CDR3 is TGTGCCAGCAGTTACTCCGACAGGGGAACAGATACGCAGTATTTT. This sequence encodes CASSYSDRGTDTQYF.

The CDR3 sequence is CASSPSRASEQYF. The CDR3 coding sequence is TGTGCCAGCAGCCCCTCGCGGGCTAGCGAGCAGTACTTC. The chain joins TRBV14 to TRBJ2-7; the D gene is possibly TRBD2 (5 bases). V was shortened by 4 bases and J by 6 bases, with 13 bases between the two germline ends. This CDR3 is 13 amino acids long. Germline V lookup: CDR1 SGHDN, CDR2 FVKESK.

The chain joins TRBV7-2 to TRBJ2-3, with a possible D match to TRBD2 (6 bases). Germline values: CDR1 SGHTA, CDR2 FQGNSA. This CDR3 has 14 residues. Between the trimmed V and J ends, which lost 4 bases and 2 bases, there was a span of 10 bases. DNA of the CDR3: TGTGCCAGCAGCTCCGGGGGTTACACAGATACGCAGTATTTT. Its protein product is CASSSGGYTDTQYF.

This chain connects TRBV11-2 to TRBJ1-3; D gene ambiguous. CDR1 and CDR2 from the germline V gene are SGHAT and FQNNGV. V was trimmed by 6 bases and J by 3 bases, leaving 9 bases between them. The CDR3 runs to 13 residues. CDR3 nucleotides: TGTGCCAGCAGGATCTCGGGTGGAAACACCATATATTTT. This encodes CASRISGGNTIYF.

In this sample, this clone turned up once. The genes are TRBV6-2 or TRBV6-3 and TRBJ1-1; TRBD1 is a possible D gene (6 bases). Per germline, CDR1 MNHEY and CDR2 SVGEGT. Trimming removed 2 bases at V and 11 bases at J, with 21 bases between. The CDR3 sequence is 15 residues long. In DNA form, the CDR3 reads TGTGCCAGCAGTTACCGAGTCGGACAGTTGGGCGAGGCTTTCTTT. This codes for CASSYRVGQLGEAFF.

The chain uses TRBV9 and TRBJ2-2; D might be TRBD2 (6 bases). Germline values: CDR1 SGDLS, CDR2 YYNGEE. CDR3 length: 16 residues. V lost 3 bases and J lost 3, with 15 bases in between. CDR3: CASSASGTPYTGELFF. The CDR3, as DNA: TGTGCCAGCAGCGCATCCGGGACTCCATACACCGGGGAGCTGTTTTTT.

This clone was found once. The chain has TRBV11-2 and TRBJ1-1, with a weak D call TRBD1 (6 bases). The germline gives CDR1 SGHAT, CDR2 FQNNGV. V lost 3 bases and J lost 2, with 13 bases in between. This CDR3 has 15 amino acids. CDR3 in DNA: TGTGCCAGCAGCTTGTTGACAGGCCTTAACACTGAAGCTTTCTTT. This sequence encodes CASSLLTGLNTEAFF. The full variable domain, completed using reference TRBV11-2 and TRBJ1-1, is EAGVAQSPRYKIIEKRQSVAFWCNPISGHATLYWYQQILGQGPKLLIQFQNNGVVDDSQLPKDRFSAERLKGVDSTLKIQPAKLEDSAVYLCASSLLTGLNTEAFFGQGTRLTVV.

This chain joins TRBV10-3 and TRBJ1-4; 8 nucleotides line up with TRBD1. This CDR3 contains 13 residues. Germline lookup yields CDR1 ENHRY and CDR2 SYGVKD. Trimming at V came to 6 bases and at J to 8 bases, leaving 5 bases not matched to a gene. The CDR3 reads CAIRGQEGEKLFF. As DNA, the CDR3 is TGTGCCATCAGGGGACAGGAAGGAGAAAAACTGTTTTTT.

The V gene is TRBV5-1, the J gene TRBJ2-5; a possible D gene is TRBD2 (6 bases). V was shortened by 4 bases and J by 1 base, with 11 bases between the two germline ends. Germline values: CDR1 SGHRS, CDR2 YFSETQ. This CDR3 region has 14 residues. CDR3 DNA sequence: TGCGCCAGCAGCGGCGGGACCATCCAAGAGACCCAGTACTTC. This gives the protein CASSGGTIQETQYF.

This rearrangement joins TRBV9 to TRBJ1-1, with TRBD1 identical over 9 bases. V shed 4 bases and J 2 bases; nucleotides not matched to a gene: 3. This CDR3 has 14 residues. Looked up from germline, CDR1 is SGDLS and CDR2 is YYNGEE. CDR3 nucleotides: TGTGCCAGCAGCAAGGGACAGGGAAACACTGAAGCTTTCTTT. Translated: CASSKGQGNTEAFF.

This chain joins TRBV2 and TRBJ1-2; 10 bases are a match to TRBD1. CDR1 is SNHLY, CDR2 FYNNEI, per germline. The CDR3 runs to 13 residues. Germline trimming cut 9 bases from V and 10 bases from J; bases unmatched to any gene: 11. This CDR3 is CASKPGQGNDYTF. DNA of the CDR3: TGTGCCAGTAAACCGGGACAGGGGAACGACTACACCTTC. Full variable domain (outside the CDR3, taken from reference TRBV2 and TRBJ1-2): EPEVTQTPSHQVTQMGQEVILRCVPISNHLYFYWYRQILGQKVEFLVSFYNNEISEKSEIFDDQFSVERPDGSNFTLKIRSTKLEDSAMYFCASKPGQGNDYTFGSGTRLTVV.

This clone was observed once. The rearrangement joins TRBV27 to TRBJ1-1; no clear D gene. From germline, CDR1 is MNHEY and CDR2 SMNVEV (reference sequence). The V and J ends lost 0 bases and 8 bases respectively, with 13 bases between them. CDR3 length equals 14 residues. The CDR3 loop is CASSLSGGIQEAFF. The DNA for the CDR3 is TGTGCCAGCAGTTTATCGGGTGGTATACAGGAAGCTTTCTTT.

Here the CDR3 DNA reads TGTGCCAGCAGTTACTCCCAGCGGGGCGATACGCAGTATTTT. It specifies CASSYSQRGDTQYF. The chain joins TRBV6-2 or TRBV6-3 to TRBJ2-3; 7 nucleotides agree with TRBD2. This CDR3 is 14 amino acids long. V dropped 0 bases and J dropped 6; count of bases not matched to a gene: 3. Per germline, CDR1 MNHEY and CDR2 SVGEGT.

The J gene is TRBJ2-3, the V gene TRBV4-1; 7 nucleotides line up with TRBD2. Germline V gene sequence: CDR1 MGHRA, CDR2 YSYEKL. This CDR3 region has 15 residues. V was pared by 6 bases and J by 3 bases, with 9 bases of the junction left unmatched. Written as DNA, the CDR3 is TGCGCCAGCAGATCCGGCCCGGGGGGTACAGATACGCAGTATTTT. Translation: CASRSGPGGTDTQYF.

This clone was seen only once. The chain carries TRBV10-1 and TRBJ2-3, with 8 bases aligning to TRBD2. CDR3 length equals 14 residues. V was clipped by 3 bases and J by 10 bases; unmatched bases: 9. CDR1 and CDR2 from the germline V gene are WNHNN and SYGVQD (reference sequence). The CDR3 DNA is TGCGCCAGCAGTGACCCTGCGGGGGGCCGACCGCAGTATTTT. Translation: CASSDPAGGRPQYF.

The DNA of the CDR3 is TGTGCCAGCAGCCGTGGGCTGGACTACCGAAATGAGCAGTTCTTC. It encodes CASSRGLDYRNEQFF. The rearrangement links TRBV5-4 to TRBJ2-1, with D possibly TRBD2 on 6 matching bases. The V end was cut by 4 bases, the J end by 7 bases, with 18 bases between. The CDR3 covers 15 residues. Germline V gives CDR1 SGHNT, CDR2 YYREEE (reference sequence).

The J gene is TRBJ1-3, the V gene TRBV30, with a tentative D call TRBD1 (5 bases). The V gene lost 2 bases and the J gene lost 0 bases, with 8 bases spanning the gap. CDR3 size: 14 residues. Germline V CDR1 and CDR2: GTSNPN, SVGIG (reference sequence). DNA of the CDR3: TGTGCCTGGAGTCCGGGGGACTCTGGAAACACCATATATTTT. Translation gives CAWSPGDSGNTIYF.

The chain combines TRBV12-3 or TRBV12-4 with TRBJ1-5, with TRBD1 as a possible D gene (5 bases). Trimming pared 3 bases from V and 6 bases from J, leaving 9 bases between. The CDR3 is made up of 13 amino acids. CDR3 nucleotides: TGTGCCAGCAGTTTCGCGGGGGGTCAGCCCCAGCATTTT. Its protein is CASSFAGGQPQHF.

The rearrangement joins TRBV5-1 to TRBJ2-3, with 13 positions matching TRBD2. The CDR3 is 16 amino acids. Germline loops: CDR1 SGHRS, CDR2 YFSETQ. After removal of 4 bases from V and 2 bases from J, the junction contained 4 bases not matched to a gene. In DNA, the CDR3 is TGCGCCAGCAGCCAGGGACTAGCGGGGAACACAGATACGCAGTATTTT. Translation: CASSQGLAGNTDTQYF.